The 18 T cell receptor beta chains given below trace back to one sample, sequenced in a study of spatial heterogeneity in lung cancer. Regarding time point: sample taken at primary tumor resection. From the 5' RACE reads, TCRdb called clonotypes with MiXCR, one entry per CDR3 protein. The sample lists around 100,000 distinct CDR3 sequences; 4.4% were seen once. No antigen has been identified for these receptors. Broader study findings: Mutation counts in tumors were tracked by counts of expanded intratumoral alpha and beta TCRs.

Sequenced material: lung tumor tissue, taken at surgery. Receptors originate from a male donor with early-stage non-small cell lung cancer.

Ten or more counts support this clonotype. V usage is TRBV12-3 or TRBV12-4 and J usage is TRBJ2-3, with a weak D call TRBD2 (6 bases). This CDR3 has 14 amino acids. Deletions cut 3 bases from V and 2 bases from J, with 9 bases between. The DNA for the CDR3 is TGTGCCAGCAGTTTGCGGGGAGACACAGATACGCAGTATTTT. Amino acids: CASSLRGDTDTQYF.

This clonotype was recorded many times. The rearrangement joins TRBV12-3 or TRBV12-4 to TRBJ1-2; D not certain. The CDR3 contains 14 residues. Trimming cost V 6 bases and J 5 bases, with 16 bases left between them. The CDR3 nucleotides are TGTGCCAGCAGCCCTCTAGCCAGGATATATGGCTACACCTTC. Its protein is CASSPLARIYGYTF.

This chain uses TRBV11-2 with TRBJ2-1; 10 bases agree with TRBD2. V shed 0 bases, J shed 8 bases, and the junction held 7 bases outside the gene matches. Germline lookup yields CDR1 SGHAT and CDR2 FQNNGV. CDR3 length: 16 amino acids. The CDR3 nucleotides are TGTGCCAGCAGCTTAGATGCTAGCGGGAGTGGGTATGAGCAGTTCTTC. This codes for CASSLDASGSGYEQFF.

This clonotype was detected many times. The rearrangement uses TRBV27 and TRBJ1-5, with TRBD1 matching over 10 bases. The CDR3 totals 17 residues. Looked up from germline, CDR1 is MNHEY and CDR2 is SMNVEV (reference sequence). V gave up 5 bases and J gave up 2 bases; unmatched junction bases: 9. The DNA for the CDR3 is TGTGCCAGCAGTAAAGGACAGGGGGGAAAGGGCAATCAGCCCCAGCATTTT. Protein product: CASSKGQGGKGNQPQHF.

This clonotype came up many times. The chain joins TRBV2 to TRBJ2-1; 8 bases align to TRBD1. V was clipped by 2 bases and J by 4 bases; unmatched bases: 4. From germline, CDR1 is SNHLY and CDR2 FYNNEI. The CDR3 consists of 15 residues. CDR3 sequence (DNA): TGTGCCAGCAGTGAATTTGGACAGGGTTACAATGAGCAGTTCTTC. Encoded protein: CASSEFGQGYNEQFF.

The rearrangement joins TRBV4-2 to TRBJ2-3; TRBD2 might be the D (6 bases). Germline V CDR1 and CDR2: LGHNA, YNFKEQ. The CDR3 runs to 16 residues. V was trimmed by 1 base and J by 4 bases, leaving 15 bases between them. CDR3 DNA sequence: TGTGCCAGCAGCCAAGCCCCAGCGGGTTTCCCAGATACGCAGTATTTT. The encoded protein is CASSQAPAGFPDTQYF.

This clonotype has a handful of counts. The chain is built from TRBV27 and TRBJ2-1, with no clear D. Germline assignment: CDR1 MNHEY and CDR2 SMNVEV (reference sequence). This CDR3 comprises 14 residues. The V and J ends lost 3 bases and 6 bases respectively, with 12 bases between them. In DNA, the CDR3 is TGTGCCAGCAGTTTCACAGTTAGGGCCAATGAGCAGTTCTTC. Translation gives CASSFTVRANEQFF.

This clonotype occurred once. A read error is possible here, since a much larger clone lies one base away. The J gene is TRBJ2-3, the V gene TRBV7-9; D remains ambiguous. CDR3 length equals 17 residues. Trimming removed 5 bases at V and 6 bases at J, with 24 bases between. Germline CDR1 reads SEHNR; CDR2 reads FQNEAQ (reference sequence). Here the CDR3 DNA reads TGTGCCAGCAGCCCATCCAGCAGGAGAACCGCCGTGGATACGCAGTATTTT. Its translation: CASSPSSRRTAVDTQYF.

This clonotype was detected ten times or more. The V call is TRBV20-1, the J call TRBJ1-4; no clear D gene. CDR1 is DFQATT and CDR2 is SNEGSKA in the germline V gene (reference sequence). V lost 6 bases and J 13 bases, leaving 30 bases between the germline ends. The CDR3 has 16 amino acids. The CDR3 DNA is TGCAGTGCGGAAGAAGAGACCGGCCCTGCTGTAGGGTTACTGTTTTTT. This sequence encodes CSAEEETGPAVGLLFF.

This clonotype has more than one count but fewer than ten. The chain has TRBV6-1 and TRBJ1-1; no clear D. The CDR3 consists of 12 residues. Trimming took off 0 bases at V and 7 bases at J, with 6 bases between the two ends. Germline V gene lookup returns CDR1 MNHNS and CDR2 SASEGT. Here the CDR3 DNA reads TGTGCCAGCAGTGAAGCAGACGGTGAAGCTTTCTTT. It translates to CASSEADGEAFF.

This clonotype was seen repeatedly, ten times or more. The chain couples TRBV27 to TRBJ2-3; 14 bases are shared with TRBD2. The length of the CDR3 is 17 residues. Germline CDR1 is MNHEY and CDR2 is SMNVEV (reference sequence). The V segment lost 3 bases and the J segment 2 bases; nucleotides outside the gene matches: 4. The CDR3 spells CASSLWTSGRFTDTQYF. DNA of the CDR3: TGTGCCAGCAGTTTGTGGACTAGCGGGAGGTTCACAGATACGCAGTATTTT.

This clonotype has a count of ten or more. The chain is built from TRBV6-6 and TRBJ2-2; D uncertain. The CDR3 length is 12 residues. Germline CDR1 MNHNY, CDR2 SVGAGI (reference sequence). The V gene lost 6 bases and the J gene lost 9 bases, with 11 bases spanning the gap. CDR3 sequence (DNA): TGTGCCAGCAGCCGACCACCCTGGGAGCTGTTTTTT. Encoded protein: CASSRPPWELFF.

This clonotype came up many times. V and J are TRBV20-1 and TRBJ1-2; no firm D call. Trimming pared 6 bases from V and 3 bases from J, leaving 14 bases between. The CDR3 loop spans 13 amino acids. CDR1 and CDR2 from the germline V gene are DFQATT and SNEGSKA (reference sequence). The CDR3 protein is CSAETRTDYGYTF. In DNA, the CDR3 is TGCAGTGCCGAAACAAGGACCGACTATGGCTACACCTTC.

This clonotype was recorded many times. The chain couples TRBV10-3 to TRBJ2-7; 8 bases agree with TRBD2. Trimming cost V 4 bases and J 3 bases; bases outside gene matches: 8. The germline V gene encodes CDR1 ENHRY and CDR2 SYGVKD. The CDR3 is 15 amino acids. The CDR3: CAISGVRRGGYEQYF. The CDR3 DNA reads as TGTGCCATCAGTGGAGTCCGACGGGGGGGCTACGAGCAGTACTTC.

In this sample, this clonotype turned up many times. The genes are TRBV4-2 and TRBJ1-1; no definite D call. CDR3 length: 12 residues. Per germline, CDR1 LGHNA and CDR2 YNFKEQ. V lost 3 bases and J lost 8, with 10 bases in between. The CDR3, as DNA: TGTGCCAGCAGCCATGTGAAGGGAGAAGCTTTCTTT. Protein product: CASSHVKGEAFF.

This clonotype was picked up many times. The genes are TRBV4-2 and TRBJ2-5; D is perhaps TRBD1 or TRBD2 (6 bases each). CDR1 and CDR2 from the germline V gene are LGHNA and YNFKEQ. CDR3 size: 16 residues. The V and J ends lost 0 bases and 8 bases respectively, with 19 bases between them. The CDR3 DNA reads TGTGCCAGCAGCCAAGACGGCGCGGAGGGGGTAAATACCCAGTACTTC. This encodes CASSQDGAEGVNTQYF.

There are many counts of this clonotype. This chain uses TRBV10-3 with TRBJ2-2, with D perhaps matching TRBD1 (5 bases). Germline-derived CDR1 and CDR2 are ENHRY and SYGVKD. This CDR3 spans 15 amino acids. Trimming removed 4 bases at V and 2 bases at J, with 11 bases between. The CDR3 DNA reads TGTGCCATCAGTGCGACAGCAGTAAACACCGGGGAGCTGTTTTTT. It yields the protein CAISATAVNTGELFF.

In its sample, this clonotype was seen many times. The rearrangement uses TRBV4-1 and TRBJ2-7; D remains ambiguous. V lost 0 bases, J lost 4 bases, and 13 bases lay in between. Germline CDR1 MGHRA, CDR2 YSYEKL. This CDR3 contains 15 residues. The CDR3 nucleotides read TGCGCCAGCAGCCAAGACCCAGCGCCATTATACGAGCAGTACTTC. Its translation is CASSQDPAPLYEQYF.